One and the same sample provided the 10 T cell receptor beta chains below, sequenced in a study of blood T cell repertoires in COVID-19 (dated by TCRdb to the early 2020s). The method behind the library was the immunoSEQ multiplex PCR assay. TCRdb took over this immuneACCESS table, retaining in-frame rearrangements with V and J assigned. Such tables are incomplete; in checked studies, under half of the missing clones stem from an unresolved V gene, and the remainder is unexplained. This sample is represented by roughly 70,000 clones; over 70% of them were singletons. Less than 25% of the sample is held by the ten biggest clonotypes. The material sequenced was peripheral blood. The receptors originated from a man in his sixties with acute or convalescent COVID-19.

V and J are TRBV24-1 and TRBJ2-1, with 12 bases fitting TRBD2. Losses at the gene ends were 3 bases for V and 10 bases for J; bases not matched to a gene: 12. CDR3 size: 17 residues. Germline V gives CDR1 KGHDR, CDR2 SFDVKD. CDR3 nucleotides: TGTGCCACCAGTGATCCTAGCGGGAGGGCCCAATCCCGGGAGCAGTTCTTC. It codes for CATSDPSGRAQSREQFF.

CDR3 amino acids: CASSLSPGSYEQYF. DNA of the CDR3: TGTGCCAGCAGCTTGTCGCCGGGATCCTACGAGCAGTACTTC. This chain connects TRBV5-5 to TRBJ2-7, with D possibly matching TRBD2 (5 bases). V lost 1 base and J lost 1, with 9 bases in between. This CDR3 is built from 14 residues. CDR1 and CDR2 (germline): SGHKS, YYEKEE (reference sequence).

V gene TRBV7-9 combines with J gene TRBJ1-2; no firm D call. The V end lost 0 bases, the J end lost 4 bases, and 9 bases lay between the germline ends. Germline V gene data show CDR1 as SEHNR and CDR2 as FQNEAQ (reference sequence). CDR3 length equals 14 residues. The CDR3 here is CASSLAAGIYGYTF. The CDR3 DNA follows: TGTGCCAGCAGCTTAGCGGCGGGGATCTATGGCTACACCTTC.

V and J are TRBV23-1 and TRBJ2-3, with 12 bases identical to TRBD2. TRBV23-1 is recorded as an ORF, its role being uncertain. CDR3 length: 21 residues. V lost 2 bases to trimming and J lost 2 bases; unmatched junction nucleotides: 17. This chain's CDR3 is CASSQTSGGPAMLTHTDTQYF. The CDR3 nucleotides read TGCGCCAGCAGTCAAACTAGCGGGGGGCCAGCAATGCTAACCCACACAGATACGCAGTATTTT.

The chain is built from TRBV7-4 and TRBJ2-7; D remains unclear. The CDR3 runs 14 residues. Trimming stripped 3 bases from V and 4 bases from J, with 13 bases between. Germline CDR1 is SGHVT and CDR2 is SQSDAQ. CDR3 DNA: TGTGCCAGCAGCTTGGCAGGCTCTTGTTACGAGCAGTACGTC. Protein product: CASSLAGSCYEQYV.

V usage is TRBV24-1 and J usage is TRBJ2-7; 11 positions agree with TRBD2. V was pared by 4 bases and J by 2 bases, with 6 bases of the junction left unmatched. The CDR3 extends over 16 amino acids. Germline V gene data show CDR1 as KGHDR and CDR2 as SFDVKD. Here the CDR3 DNA reads TGTGCCACCAGTGACCTACTAGCGGGGGCCCCCTACGAGCAGTACGTC. This codes for CATSDLLAGAPYEQYV.

The chain links TRBV4-2 to TRBJ1-2, with TRBD1 matching 7 bases. Germline V gives CDR1 LGHNA, CDR2 YNFKEQ. The CDR3 sequence is 19 residues long. V gave up 0 bases and J gave up 4 bases; unmatched junction bases: 17. The CDR3 loop reads CASSQDQGAQGGVTYGYTF. CDR3 nucleotide sequence: TGTGCCAGCAGCCAAGATCAAGGGGCGCAGGGGGGCGTGACCTATGGCTACACCTTC.

The V call is TRBV25-1, the J call TRBJ2-5, with TRBD1 matching over 11 bases. Unmatched junction bases numbered 4, after V lost 8 bases and J lost 5 bases. Germline V gene data show CDR1 as MGHDK and CDR2 as SYGVNS. The CDR3 has 13 residues. This CDR3 reads CASGQGAEETQYF. For the CDR3, the DNA is TGTGCCAGCGGACAGGGGGCTGAGGAGACCCAGTACTTC.

This clone was counted a few times. CDR3 nucleotides: TGTGCCAGCAGCTTAGCGTACGGTTCAGGGCTGCATACGCAGTATTTT. Its protein product is CASSLAYGSGLHTQYF. J is TRBJ2-3 and V is TRBV7-9; the D gene is possibly TRBD1 (5 bases). Between the trimmed V and J ends, which lost 0 bases and 7 bases, there was a span of 17 bases. The CDR3 has 16 residues. CDR1 is SEHNR, CDR2 FQNEAQ, per germline (reference sequence). Full variable domain (outside the CDR3, taken from reference TRBV7-9 and TRBJ2-3): DTGVSQNPRHKITKRGQNVTFRCDPISEHNRLYWYRQTLGQGPEFLTYFQNEAQLEKSRLLSDRFSAERPKGSFSTLEIQRTEQGDSAMYLCASSLAYGSGLHTQYFGPGTRLTVL.

This rearrangement joins TRBV6-5 to TRBJ2-7, with 7 nucleotides matching TRBD2. V gave up 6 bases and J gave up 6 bases; unmatched junction bases: 11. Germline CDR1 MNHEY, CDR2 SVGAGI. The CDR3 totals 14 residues. CDR3 in amino acids: CASRTGLESGEQYF. DNA of the CDR3: TGTGCCAGCAGAACAGGACTAGAATCTGGCGAGCAGTACTTC.